The T cell receptor (beta chain) described here comes from a study of blood T cell repertoires in COVID-19. Germline CDR1 reads MNHEY; CDR2 reads SVGAGI. CDR3 size: 15 residues. Deletions cut 11 bases from V and 2 bases from J, with 16 bases between. Clones were sequenced by immunoSEQ multiplex PCR, and TCRdb holds only the in-frame ones, with some missing. The table lists fewer than 250,000 clones, 86% of them singletons. Sequenced: PBMCs or T cells enriched from blood (not recorded which). V gene TRBV6-5 combines with J gene TRBJ2-6, with a tentative D call TRBD2 (6 bases). This receptor was taken from a woman between 45 and 60 years old who had recovered from COVID-19. The CDR3 sequence is CAASTGGAGANVLTF. The CDR3 DNA follows: TGTGCCGCCTCAACTGGAGGGGCTGGGGCCAACGTCCTGACTTTC.